These 4 T cell receptor beta chains were sequenced from one sample in a study of T cell changes during pregnancy in multiple sclerosis. The method was immunoSEQ multiplex PCR; TCRdb's version includes in-frame clones alone and lacks a portion of them. The sample shows more than 35,000 clones, more than 70% of them seen only once. The specimen was CD8+ T cells from peripheral blood mononuclear cells, collected after pregnancy. Receptors originate from a female donor in good health, enrolled as a control in a pregnancy study.

The V gene is TRBV7-9, the J gene TRBJ2-1, with 8 bases that match TRBD1. The CDR3 length is 14 residues. The V segment lost 10 bases and the J segment 6 bases; nucleotides outside the gene matches: 11. The germline gives CDR1 SEHNR, CDR2 FQNEAQ (reference sequence). The CDR3 coding sequence is TGTGCCACCGAGAGGATCGGACAGGGCAATGAGCAGTTCTTC. Translating it yields CATERIGQGNEQFF.

The rearrangement uses TRBV9 and TRBJ2-7; 7 bases are a match to TRBD1. CDR1 and CDR2 (germline): SGDLS, YYNGEE. This CDR3 spans 14 amino acids. J lost 4 bases, V lost 3 bases, and 7 bases had no gene match. In DNA, the CDR3 is TGTGCCAGCAGCGGAACGGGACAGACGTACGAGCAGTACTTC. Encoded protein: CASSGTGQTYEQYF.

V is TRBV19 and J is TRBJ1-6, with D uncertain. Germline-derived CDR1 and CDR2 are LNHDA and SQIVND (reference sequence). This CDR3 contains 14 residues. Between the trimmed V and J ends, which lost 3 bases and 8 bases, there was a span of 11 bases. CDR3 nucleotides: TGTGCCAGTAGTATTTACGGGAGGGATTCACCCCTCCACTTT. Residues: CASSIYGRDSPLHF.

The chain uses TRBV28 and TRBJ1-5; the match to TRBD1 covers 8 bases. The CDR3 spans 17 residues. With 4 bases clipped from V and 5 bases from J, the junction kept 13 bases outside the gene matches. Germline V gene sequence: CDR1 MDHEN, CDR2 SYDVKM. In nucleotides, the CDR3 is TGTGCCAGCAGTTCGCCCGCTACAGGGGGGCCCGATCAGCCCCAGCATTTT. It translates to CASSSPATGGPDQPQHF.